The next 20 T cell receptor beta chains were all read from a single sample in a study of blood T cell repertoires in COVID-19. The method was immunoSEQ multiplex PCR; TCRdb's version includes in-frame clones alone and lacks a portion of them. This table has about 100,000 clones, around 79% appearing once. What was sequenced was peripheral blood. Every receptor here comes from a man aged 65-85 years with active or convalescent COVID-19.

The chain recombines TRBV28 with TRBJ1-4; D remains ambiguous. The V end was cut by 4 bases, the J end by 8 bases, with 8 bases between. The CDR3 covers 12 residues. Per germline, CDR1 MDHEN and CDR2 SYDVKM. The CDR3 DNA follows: TGTGCCAGCAGTTCGGTGAACGAAAAACTGTTTTTT. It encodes CASSSVNEKLFF.

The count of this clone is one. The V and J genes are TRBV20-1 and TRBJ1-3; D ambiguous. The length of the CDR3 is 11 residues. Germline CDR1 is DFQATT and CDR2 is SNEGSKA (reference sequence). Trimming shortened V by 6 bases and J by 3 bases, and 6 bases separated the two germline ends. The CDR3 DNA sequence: TGCAGTGCCCAGGATGGAAACACCATATATTTT. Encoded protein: CSAQDGNTIYF.

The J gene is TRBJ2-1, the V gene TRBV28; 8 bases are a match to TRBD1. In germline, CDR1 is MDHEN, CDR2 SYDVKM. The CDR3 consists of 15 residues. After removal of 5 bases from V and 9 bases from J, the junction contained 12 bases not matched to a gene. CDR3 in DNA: TGTGCCAGCAGTCCTCACAGGGGACAGGATACTGAGCAGTTCTTC. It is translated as CASSPHRGQDTEQFF. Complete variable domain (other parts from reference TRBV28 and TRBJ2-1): DVKVTQSSRYLVKRTGEKVFLECVQDMDHENMFWYRQDPGLGLRLIYFSYDVKMKEKGDIPEGYSVSREKKERFSLILESASTNQTSMYLCASSPHRGQDTEQFFGPGTRLTVL.

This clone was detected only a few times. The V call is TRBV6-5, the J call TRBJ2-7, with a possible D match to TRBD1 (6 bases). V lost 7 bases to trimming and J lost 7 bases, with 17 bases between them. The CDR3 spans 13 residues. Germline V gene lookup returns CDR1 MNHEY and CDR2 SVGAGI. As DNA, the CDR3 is TGTGCCAGCACCTACCTGAGGGGGACAGAGCAGTACTTC. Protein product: CASTYLRGTEQYF.

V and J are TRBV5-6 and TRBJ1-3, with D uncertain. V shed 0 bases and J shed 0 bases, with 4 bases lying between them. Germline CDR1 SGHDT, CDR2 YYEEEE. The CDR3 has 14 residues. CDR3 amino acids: CASSLVSSGNTIYF. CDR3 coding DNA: TGTGCCAGCAGCTTGGTGAGCTCTGGAAACACCATATATTTT.

The CDR3 DNA follows: TGCGCCAGCAGCTTTACAGGGGATGGGGAGACCCAGTACTTC. Its translation: CASSFTGDGETQYF. The chain links TRBV5-1 to TRBJ2-5, with TRBD1 matching over 7 bases. CDR1 and CDR2 from the germline V gene are SGHRS and YFSETQ. This CDR3 comprises 14 residues. V was clipped by 2 bases and J by 5 bases; unmatched bases: 6. The whole variable domain, remainder taken from reference TRBV5-1 and TRBJ2-5, is KAGVTQTPRYLIKTRGQQVTLSCSPISGHRSVSWYQQTPGQGLQFLFEYFSETQRNKGNFPGRFSGRQFSNSRSEMNVSTLELGDSALYLCASSFTGDGETQYFGPGTRLLVL.

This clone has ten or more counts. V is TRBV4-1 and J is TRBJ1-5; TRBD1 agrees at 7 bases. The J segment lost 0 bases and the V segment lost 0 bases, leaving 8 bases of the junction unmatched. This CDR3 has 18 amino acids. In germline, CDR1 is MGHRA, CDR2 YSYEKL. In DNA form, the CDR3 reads TGCGCCAGCAGCCAAGAAGGGACAGAAGGTGATAGCAATCAGCCCCAGCATTTT. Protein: CASSQEGTEGDSNQPQHF.

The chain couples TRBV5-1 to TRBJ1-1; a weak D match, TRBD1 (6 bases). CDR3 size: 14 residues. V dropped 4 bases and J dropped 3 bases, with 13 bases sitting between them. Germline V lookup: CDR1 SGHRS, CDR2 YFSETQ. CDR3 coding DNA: TGCGCCAGCAGCGATAACAGGGTGGACACTGAAGCTTTCTTT. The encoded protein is CASSDNRVDTEAFF.

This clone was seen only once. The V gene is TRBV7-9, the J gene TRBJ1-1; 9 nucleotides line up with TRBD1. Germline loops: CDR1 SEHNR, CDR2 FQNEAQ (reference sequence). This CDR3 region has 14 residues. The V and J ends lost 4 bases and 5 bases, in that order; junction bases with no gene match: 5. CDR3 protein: CASSSGTGKTEAFF. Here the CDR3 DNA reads TGTGCCAGCAGCTCAGGGACAGGGAAGACTGAAGCTTTCTTT.

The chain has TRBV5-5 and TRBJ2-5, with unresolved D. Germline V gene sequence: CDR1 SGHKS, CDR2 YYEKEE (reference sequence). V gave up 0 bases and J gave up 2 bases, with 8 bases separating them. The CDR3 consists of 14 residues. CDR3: CASSLELSQETQYF. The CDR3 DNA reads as TGTGCCAGCAGCTTGGAGTTGAGTCAAGAGACCCAGTACTTC.

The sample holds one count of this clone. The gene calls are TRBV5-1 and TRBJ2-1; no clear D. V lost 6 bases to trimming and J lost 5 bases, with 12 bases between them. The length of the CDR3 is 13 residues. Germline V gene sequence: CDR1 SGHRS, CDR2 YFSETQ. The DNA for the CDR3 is TGCGCCAGCACACAGTCTAATAACAATGAGCAGTTCTTC. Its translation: CASTQSNNNEQFF.

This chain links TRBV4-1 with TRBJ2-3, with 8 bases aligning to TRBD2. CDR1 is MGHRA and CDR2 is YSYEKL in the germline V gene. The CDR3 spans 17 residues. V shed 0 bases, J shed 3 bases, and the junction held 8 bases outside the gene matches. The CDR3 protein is CASSQEKGTRGTDTQYF. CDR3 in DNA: TGCGCCAGCAGCCAAGAAAAGGGGACTAGGGGGACAGATACGCAGTATTTT.

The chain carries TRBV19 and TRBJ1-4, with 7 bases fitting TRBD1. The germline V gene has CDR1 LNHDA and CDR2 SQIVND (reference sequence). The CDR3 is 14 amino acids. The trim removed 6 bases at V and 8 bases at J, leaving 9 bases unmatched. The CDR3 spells CASSTRDSDEKLFF. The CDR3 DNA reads TGTGCCAGTAGCACCCGGGACAGTGACGAAAAACTGTTTTTT.

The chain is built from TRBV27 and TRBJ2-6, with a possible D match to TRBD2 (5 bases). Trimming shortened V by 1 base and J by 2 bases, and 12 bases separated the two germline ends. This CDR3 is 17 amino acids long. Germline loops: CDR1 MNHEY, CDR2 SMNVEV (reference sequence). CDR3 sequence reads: CASSLYPPGTGANVLTF. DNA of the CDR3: TGTGCCAGCAGTTTATACCCCCCCGGGACTGGGGCCAACGTCCTGACTTTC.

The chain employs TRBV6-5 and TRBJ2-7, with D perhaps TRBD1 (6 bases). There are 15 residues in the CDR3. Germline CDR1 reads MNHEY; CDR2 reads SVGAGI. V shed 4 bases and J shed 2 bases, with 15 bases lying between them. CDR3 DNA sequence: TGTGCCAGCAGTTCACAGGGTCGAGGGACCTACGAGCAGTACTTC. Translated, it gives CASSSQGRGTYEQYF.

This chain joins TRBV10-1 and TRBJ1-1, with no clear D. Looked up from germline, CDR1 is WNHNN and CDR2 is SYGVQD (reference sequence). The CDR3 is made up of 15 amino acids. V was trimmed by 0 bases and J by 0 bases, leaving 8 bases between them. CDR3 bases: TGCGCCAGCAGTGAGTCTAAGACAATGAACACTGAAGCTTTCTTT. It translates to CASSESKTMNTEAFF.

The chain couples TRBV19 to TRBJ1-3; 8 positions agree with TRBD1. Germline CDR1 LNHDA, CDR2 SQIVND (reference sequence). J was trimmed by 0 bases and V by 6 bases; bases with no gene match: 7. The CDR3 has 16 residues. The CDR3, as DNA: TGTGCCAGTAGCTTTGGACAGGGACTCTCTGGAAACACCATATATTTT. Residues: CASSFGQGLSGNTIYF.

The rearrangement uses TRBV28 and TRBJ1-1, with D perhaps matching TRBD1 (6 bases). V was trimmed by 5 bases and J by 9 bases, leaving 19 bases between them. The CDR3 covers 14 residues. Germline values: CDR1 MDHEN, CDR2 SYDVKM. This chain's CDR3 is CASSPPDRFVKAFF. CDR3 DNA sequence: TGTGCCAGCAGTCCCCCAGACAGGTTTGTTAAAGCTTTCTTT. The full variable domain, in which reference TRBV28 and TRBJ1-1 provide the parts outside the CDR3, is DVKVTQSSRYLVKRTGEKVFLECVQDMDHENMFWYRQDPGLGLRLIYFSYDVKMKEKGDIPEGYSVSREKKERFSLILESASTNQTSMYLCASSPPDRFVKAFFGQGTRLTVV.

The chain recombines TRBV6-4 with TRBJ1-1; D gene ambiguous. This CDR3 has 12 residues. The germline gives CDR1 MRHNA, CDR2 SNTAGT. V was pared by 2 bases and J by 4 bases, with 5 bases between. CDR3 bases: TGTGCCAGCAGTGACGAGGGCACTGAAGCTTTCTTT. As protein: CASSDEGTEAFF.

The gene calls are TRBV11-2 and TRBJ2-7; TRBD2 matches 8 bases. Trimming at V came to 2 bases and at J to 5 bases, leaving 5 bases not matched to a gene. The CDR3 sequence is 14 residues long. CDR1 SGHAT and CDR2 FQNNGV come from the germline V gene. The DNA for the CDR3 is TGTGCCAGCAGCTTAACGGGAGGGCCCGACGAGCAGTACTTC. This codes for CASSLTGGPDEQYF.